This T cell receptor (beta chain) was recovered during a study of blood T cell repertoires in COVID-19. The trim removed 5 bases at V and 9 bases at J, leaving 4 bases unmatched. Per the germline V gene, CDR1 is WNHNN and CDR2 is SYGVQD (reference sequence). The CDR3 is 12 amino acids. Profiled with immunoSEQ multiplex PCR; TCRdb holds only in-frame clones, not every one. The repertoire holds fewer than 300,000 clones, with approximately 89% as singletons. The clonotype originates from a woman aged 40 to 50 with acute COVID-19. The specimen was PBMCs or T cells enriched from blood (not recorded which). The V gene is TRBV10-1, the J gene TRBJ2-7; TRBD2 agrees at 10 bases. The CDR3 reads CASSQREGVQYF. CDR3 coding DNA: TGCGCCAGCAGTCAGCGGGAGGGAGTGCAGTACTTC.